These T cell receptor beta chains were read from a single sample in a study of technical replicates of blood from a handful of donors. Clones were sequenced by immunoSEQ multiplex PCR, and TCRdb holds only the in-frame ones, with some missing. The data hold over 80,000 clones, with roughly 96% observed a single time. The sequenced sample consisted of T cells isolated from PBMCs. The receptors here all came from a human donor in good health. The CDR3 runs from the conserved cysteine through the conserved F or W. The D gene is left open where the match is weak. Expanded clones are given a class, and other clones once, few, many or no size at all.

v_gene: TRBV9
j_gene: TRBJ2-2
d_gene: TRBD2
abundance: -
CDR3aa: CASSVLLAGGPTGELFF
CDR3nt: TGTGCCAGCAGCGTCCTCCTAGCGGGAGGGCCTACCGGGGAGCTGTTTTTT

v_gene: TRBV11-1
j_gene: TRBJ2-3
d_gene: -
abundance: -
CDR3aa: CASSLTYGSPDTQYF
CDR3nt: TGTGCCAGCAGCTTAACTTACGGGAGCCCAGATACGCAGTATTTT

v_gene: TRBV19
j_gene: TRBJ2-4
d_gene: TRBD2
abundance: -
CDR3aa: CASSILAGGPGNIQYF
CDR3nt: TGTGCCAGTAGTATCCTAGCGGGAGGGCCGGGAAACATTCAGTACTTC

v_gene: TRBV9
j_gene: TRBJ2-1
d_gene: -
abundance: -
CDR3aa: CASSVGRGPRNEQFF
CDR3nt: TGTGCCAGCAGCGTAGGGAGGGGGCCGCGTAATGAGCAGTTCTTC

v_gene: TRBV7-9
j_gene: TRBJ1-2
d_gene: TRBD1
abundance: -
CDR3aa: CASSLGTDYGYTF
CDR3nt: TGTGCCAGCAGCCTAGGGACAGACTATGGCTACACCTTC

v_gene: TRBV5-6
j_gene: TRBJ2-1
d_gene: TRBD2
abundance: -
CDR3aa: CASSLLGLAGGPAHEQFF
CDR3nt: TGTGCCAGCAGCTTACTCGGACTAGCGGGAGGGCCTGCCCATGAGCAGTTCTTC

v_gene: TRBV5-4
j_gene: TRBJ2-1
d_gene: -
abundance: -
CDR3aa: CASSSNRIYNEQFF
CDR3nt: TGTGCCAGCAGCTCCAACAGAATCTACAATGAGCAGTTCTTC

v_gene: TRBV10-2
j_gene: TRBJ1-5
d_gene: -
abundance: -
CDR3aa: CASSETLNQPQHF
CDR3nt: TGCGCCAGCAGTGAGACTCTTAATCAGCCCCAGCATTTT

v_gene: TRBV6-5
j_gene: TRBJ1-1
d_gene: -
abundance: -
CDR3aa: CASRPGPTEAFF
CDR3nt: TGTGCCAGCAGACCAGGGCCTACTGAAGCTTTCTTT

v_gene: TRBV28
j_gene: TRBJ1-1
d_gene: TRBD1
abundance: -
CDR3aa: CASTGGRKTEAFF
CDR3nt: TGTGCCAGCACAGGGGGCAGAAAAACTGAAGCTTTCTTT

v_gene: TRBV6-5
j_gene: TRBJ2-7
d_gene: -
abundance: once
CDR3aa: CASSYGGTYEQYF
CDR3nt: TGTGCCAGCAGTTACGGAGGTACTTACGAGCAGTACTTC

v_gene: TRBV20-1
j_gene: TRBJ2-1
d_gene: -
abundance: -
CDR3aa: CSAVVDEQFF
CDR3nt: TGCAGTGCTGTTGTCGATGAGCAGTTCTTC

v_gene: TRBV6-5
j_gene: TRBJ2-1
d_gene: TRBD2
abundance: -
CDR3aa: CASSPTSAINEQFF
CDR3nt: TGTGCCAGCAGCCCGACTAGCGCGATCAATGAGCAGTTCTTC

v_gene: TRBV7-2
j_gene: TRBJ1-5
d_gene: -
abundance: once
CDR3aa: CASSFRQDQPQHF
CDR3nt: TGTGCCAGCAGCTTTCGACAGGATCAGCCCCAGCATTTT

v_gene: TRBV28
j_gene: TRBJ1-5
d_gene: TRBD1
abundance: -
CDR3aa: CASSGDRFNQPQHF
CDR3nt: TGTGCCAGCAGCGGGGACAGGTTCAATCAGCCCCAGCATTTT

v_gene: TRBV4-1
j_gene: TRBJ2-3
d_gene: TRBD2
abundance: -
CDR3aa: CASSPSPLLAGGADTQYF
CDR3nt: TGCGCCAGCAGCCCATCCCCCCTACTAGCGGGAGGGGCAGATACGCAGTATTTT